This entry describes one TCR beta chain. Its specificity is unknown. The data derive from a study of OX40 agonist ivuxolimab in advanced cancers. Study-wide background: The study treated patients with ivuxolimab, an agonistic anti-OX40 (CD134) antibody.

Study-level findings and limits: It was also the case that some nonresponders had low normalized T-cell clonal expansion. Antigen targets of the expanded peripheral T cells went undetermined.

Some clones are missing from TCRdb's copy, which holds only in-frame ones; the method was immunoSEQ multiplex PCR. Among about 51,000 clones listed, about 78% were seen once. This receptor was identified in an adult with an advanced solid tumor such as melanoma, head and neck, liver or kidney cancer. The input for sequencing was CD4+ or CD8+ T cells sorted from blood, taken in a trial of the OX40 agonist ivuxolimab.

DNA of the CDR3: TGTGCCAGCAGCTCCCAACGGGACGGGATCAGCTTGGCGCAGTATTTT. Its translation: CASSSQRDGISLAQYF. The genes are TRBV5-4 and TRBJ2-3; either TRBD1 or TRBD2 may fit D (5 bases each). CDR3 length equals 16 residues. The V gene's germline CDR1 is SGHNT and CDR2 YYREEE (reference sequence). Trimming took 3 bases from V and 10 from J, leaving 24 bases between them.